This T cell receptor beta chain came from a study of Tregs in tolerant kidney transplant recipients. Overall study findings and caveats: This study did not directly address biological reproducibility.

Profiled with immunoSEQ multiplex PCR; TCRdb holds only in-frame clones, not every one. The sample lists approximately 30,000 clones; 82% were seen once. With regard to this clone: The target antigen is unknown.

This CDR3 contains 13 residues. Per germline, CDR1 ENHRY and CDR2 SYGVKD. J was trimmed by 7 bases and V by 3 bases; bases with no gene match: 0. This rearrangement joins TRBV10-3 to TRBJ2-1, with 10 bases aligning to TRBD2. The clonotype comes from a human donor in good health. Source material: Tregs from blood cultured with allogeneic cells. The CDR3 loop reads CAISELAGNEQFF. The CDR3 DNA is TGTGCCATCAGTGAACTAGCGGGAAATGAGCAGTTCTTC.